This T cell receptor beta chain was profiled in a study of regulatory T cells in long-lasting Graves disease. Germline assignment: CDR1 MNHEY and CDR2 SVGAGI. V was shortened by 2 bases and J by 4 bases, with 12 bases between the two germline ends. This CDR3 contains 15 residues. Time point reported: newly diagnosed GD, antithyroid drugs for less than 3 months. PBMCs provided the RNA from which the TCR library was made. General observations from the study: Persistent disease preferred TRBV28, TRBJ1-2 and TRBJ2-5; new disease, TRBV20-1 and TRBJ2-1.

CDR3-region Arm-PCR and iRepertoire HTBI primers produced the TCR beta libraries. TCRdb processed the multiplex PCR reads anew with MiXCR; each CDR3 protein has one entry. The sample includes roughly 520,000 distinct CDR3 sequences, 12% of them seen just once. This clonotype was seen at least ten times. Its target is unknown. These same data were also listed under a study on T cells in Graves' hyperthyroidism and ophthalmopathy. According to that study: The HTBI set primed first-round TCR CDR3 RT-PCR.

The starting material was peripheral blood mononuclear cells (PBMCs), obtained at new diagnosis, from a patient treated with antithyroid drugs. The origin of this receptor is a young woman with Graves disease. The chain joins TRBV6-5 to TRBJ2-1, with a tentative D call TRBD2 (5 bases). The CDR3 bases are TGTGCCAGCAGTTACCCGCGGGCCACGTACAATGAGCAGTTCTTC. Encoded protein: CASSYPRATYNEQFF.